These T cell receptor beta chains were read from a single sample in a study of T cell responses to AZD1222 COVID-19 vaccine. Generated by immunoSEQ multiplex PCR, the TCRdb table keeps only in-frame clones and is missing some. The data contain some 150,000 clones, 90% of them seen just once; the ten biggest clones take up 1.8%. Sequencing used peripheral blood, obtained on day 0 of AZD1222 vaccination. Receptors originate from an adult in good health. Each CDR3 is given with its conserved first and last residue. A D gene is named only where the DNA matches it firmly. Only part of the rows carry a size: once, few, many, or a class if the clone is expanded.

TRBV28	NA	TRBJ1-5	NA	TGTGCCAGCAGTCCCAACCGACAGGGCAATCAGCCCCAGCATTTT	CASSPNRQGNQPQHF
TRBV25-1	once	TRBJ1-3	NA	TGTGCCAGCTCCCTCGGGAGGGGAAACTCTGGAAACACCATATATTTT	CASSLGRGNSGNTIYF
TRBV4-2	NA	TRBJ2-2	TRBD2	TGTGCCAGCAGCCAAGCGGGGGAGGGAACCGGGGAGCTGTTTTTT	CASSQAGEGTGELFF
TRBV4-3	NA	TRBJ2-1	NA	TGCGCCAGCAGCCAAGATAATAGGCAGGCTATCTACAATGAGCAGTTCTTC	CASSQDNRQAIYNEQFF
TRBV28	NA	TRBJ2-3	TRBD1	TGTGCCATCTCTGGGACAGTCACAGATACGCAGTATTTT	CAISGTVTDTQYF
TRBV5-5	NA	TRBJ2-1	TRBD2	TGTGCCAGCAGCTTGGGGGCGGGGGTTCACAATGAGCAGTTCTTC	CASSLGAGVHNEQFF
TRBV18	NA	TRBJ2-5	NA	TGTGCCAGCTCACCGAGGGTCCAAGAGACCCAGTACTTC	CASSPRVQETQYF
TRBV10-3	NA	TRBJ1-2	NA	TGTGCCATCAGTGAGATGACCAACTATGGCTACACCTTC	CAISEMTNYGYTF
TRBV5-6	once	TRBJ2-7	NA	TGTGCCAGCAGCACCTTGGGGCTGACCGTGACCTACGAGCAGTACTTC	CASSTLGLTVTYEQYF
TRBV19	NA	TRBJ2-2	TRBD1	TGTGCCAGTAGAGTGGACAGGATAAACACCGGGGAGCTGTTTTTT	CASRVDRINTGELFF
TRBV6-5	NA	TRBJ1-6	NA	TGTGCCAGCAGTTACGACAGGCGGGTATATAATTCACCCCTCCACTTT	CASSYDRRVYNSPLHF
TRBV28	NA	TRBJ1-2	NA	TGTGCCAGCAGTTTATTTCTGGGGAAGCCTAACTATGGCTACACCTTC	CASSLFLGKPNYGYTF
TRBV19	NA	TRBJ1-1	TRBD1	TGTGCCAGTAGTACTCGGGACAGGAGGGGGACTGAAGCTTTCTTT	CASSTRDRRGTEAFF
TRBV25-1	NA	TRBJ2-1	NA	TGTGCCAGCAGTGACTCGACGAAAACCTACAATGAGCAGTTCTTC	CASSDSTKTYNEQFF
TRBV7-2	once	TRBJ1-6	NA	TGTGCCAGCAGCTTAAGAAGAACAGGTTATAATTCACCCCTCCACTTT	CASSLRRTGYNSPLHF
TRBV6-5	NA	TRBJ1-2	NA	TGTGCCAGCAGCAAAGGAGTTGGGGGCAACTATGGCTACACCTTC	CASSKGVGGNYGYTF
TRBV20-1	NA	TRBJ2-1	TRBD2	TGCAGTGCTAGTCGTCTAGCGGTGACCAATGAGCAGTTCTTC	CSASRLAVTNEQFF
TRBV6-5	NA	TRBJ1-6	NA	TGTGCCAGCACTAACGGTCAGGGGCGGTATTCACCCCTCCACTTT	CASTNGQGRYSPLHF
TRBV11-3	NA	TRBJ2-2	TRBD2	TGTGCCAGCAGCTCTAGACTAGCGGGTATCACCGGGGAGCTGTTTTTT	CASSSRLAGITGELFF
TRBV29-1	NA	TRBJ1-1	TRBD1	TGCAGCGTTGAAGGTCGACAGGGGACTGAAGCTTTCTTT	CSVEGRQGTEAFF
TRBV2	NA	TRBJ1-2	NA	TGTGCCAGCAGTGAGTCGTCTGTAGGTTACGGCTACACCTTC	CASSESSVGYGYTF
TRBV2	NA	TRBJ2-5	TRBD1	TGTGCCAGCAGCGTAGACAGGGGCTTCCAAGAGACCCAGTACTTC	CASSVDRGFQETQYF
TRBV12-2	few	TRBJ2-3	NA	TGTGCAAGTCGCTCAGGGTGGCGGGAGGCCGACACAGATACGCAGTATTTT	CASRSGWREADTDTQYF
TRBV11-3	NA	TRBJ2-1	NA	TGTGCCAGCAGCTTAGAGGGCGGGGTCTACAATGAGCAGTTCTTC	CASSLEGGVYNEQFF
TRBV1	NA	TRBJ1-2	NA	TGCACCAGCAGCCACTCTCTTAAGAGATATGGCTACACCTTC	CTSSHSLKRYGYTF
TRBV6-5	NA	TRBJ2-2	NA	TGTGCCAGCAAGAGCGGGCCCCGGACCGGGGAGCTGTTTTTT	CASKSGPRTGELFF
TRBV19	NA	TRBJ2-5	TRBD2	TGTGCCAGTAGTCTAGGACTAGCGGGAGTGGAGACCCAGTACTTC	CASSLGLAGVETQYF
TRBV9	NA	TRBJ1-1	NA	TGTGCCAGCAGCCCTTCCGGCGCGAACACTGAAGCTTTCTTT	CASSPSGANTEAFF
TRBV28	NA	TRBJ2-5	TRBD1	TGTGCCAGCAGTAATCCGGGACAGCGAAGGGAGGAGACCCAGTACTTC	CASSNPGQRREETQYF
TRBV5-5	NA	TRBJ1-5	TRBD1	TGTGCCAGCAGCTTGAAAGGACAGGGTAATCAGCCCCAGCATTTT	CASSLKGQGNQPQHF
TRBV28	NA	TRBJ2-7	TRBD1	TGTGCCAGCAGACCCAACCGGGACAGGCTCCTCTTTAACTCCTACGAGCAGTACTTC	CASRPNRDRLLFNSYEQYF
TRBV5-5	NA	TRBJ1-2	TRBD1	TGTGCCAGCAGCTTCATACAGGGGGCAGGTGGCTACACCTTC	CASSFIQGAGGYTF
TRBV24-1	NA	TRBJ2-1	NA	TGTGCCACCAGTGACCGTAGTGGAGGGGGTCGTTACAATGAGCAGTTCTTC	CATSDRSGGGRYNEQFF
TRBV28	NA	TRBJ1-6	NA	TGTGCCAGCAGCATGCCCAGAAAGAATTCACCCCTCCACTTT	CASSMPRKNSPLHF
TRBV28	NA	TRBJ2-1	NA	TGTGCCAGCAGTTCATCCGGGGGTACTAGCAATGAGCAGTTCTTC	CASSSSGGTSNEQFF
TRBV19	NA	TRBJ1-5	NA	TGTGCCAGTAGTATGGTGGCGCGCAATCAGCCCCAGCATTTT	CASSMVARNQPQHF
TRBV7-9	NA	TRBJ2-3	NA	TGTGCCAGCAGCCCAAAACAGGGACCAGATACGCAGTATTTT	CASSPKQGPDTQYF
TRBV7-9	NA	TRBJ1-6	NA	TGTGCCAGCAGCTCGGTCAATTCACCCCTCCACTTT	CASSSVNSPLHF
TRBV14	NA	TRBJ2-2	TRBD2	TGTGCCAGCAGCTATAGCTCGGGAGGGATCGGGGAGCTGTTTTTT	CASSYSSGGIGELFF
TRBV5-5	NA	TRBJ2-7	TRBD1	TGTGCCAGCAGCCAACGGACAGGGGAAGGAAACGAGCAGTACTTC	CASSQRTGEGNEQYF
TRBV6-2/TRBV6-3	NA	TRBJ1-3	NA	TGTGCCAGCAGTTACCGGACAGTCTCTGGAAACACCATATATTTT	CASSYRTVSGNTIYF
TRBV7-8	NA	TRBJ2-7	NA	TGTGCCAGCAGCCAACAACAGAGCTCCTACGAGCAGTACTTC	CASSQQQSSYEQYF
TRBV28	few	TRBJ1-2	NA	TGTGCCAGCAGTCCCAAGGTCGGCTACACCTTC	CASSPKVGYTF
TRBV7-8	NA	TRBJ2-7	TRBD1	TGTGCCAGCAGCCCAGACAGGGTCGTATACTACGAGCAGTACTTC	CASSPDRVVYYEQYF
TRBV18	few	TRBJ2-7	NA	TGTGCCAGCTCACCAAGTCAGGTCTACGAGCAGTACTTC	CASSPSQVYEQYF
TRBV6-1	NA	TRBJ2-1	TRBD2	TGTGCCAGCAGTGAATCCGGGACTAGCGGGAATGAGCAGTTCTTC	CASSESGTSGNEQFF